This T cell receptor beta chain is drawn from a study of T cell changes during pregnancy in multiple sclerosis. The germline V gene encodes CDR1 SGHTA and CDR2 FQGNSA. This CDR3 is 14 amino acids long. Libraries were prepared by immunoSEQ multiplex PCR; TCRdb keeps only in-frame clonotypes and omits some of them. The sample has fewer than 90,000 clones; 75% to 95% are singletons. As concerns this clone: Relative to the germline gene, one junction end is altered; a read error may explain this.

The clonotype was recovered from a female donor with multiple sclerosis, enrolled in a pregnancy study. The chain is built from TRBV7-2 and TRBJ2-7; 10 positions match TRBD2. The material sequenced was peripheral blood, taken in the second trimester of pregnancy. In DNA form, the CDR3 reads TGTGCCAGCAGCCTAGCGGGGGCGGCTTACGAGCAGTACTTC. Protein: CASSLAGAAYEQYF.